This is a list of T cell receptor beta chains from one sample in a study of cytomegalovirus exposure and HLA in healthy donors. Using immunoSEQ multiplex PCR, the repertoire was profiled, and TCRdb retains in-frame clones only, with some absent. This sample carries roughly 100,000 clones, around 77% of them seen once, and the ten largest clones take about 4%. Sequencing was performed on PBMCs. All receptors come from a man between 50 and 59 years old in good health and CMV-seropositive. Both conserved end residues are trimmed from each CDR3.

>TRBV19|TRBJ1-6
VGPECSYNSPLH
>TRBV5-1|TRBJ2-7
ASSRTAPQVGDEQY
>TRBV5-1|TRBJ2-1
ASSLYSGSSYNEQF
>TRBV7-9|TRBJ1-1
ASRGQQNTEAF
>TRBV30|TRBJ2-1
AGDRGEPYNEQF
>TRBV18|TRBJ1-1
ASSPVRQGEAF
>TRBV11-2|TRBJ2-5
ASSLVGRLAGGPRETQY
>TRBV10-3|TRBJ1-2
AISESSQGAGYT
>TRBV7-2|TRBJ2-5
ASRLAAHQETQY
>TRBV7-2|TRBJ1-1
ASSLAPGVGTEAF
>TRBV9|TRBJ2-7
ASSRSGNDEQY
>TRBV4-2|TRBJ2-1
ASSQGGGGNEQF
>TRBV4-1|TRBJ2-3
ASSQEPLATSTDTQY
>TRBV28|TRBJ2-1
ASRTGGRGPDYEQF
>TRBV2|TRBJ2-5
ASPPTGIGETQY
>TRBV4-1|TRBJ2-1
ASSQEGGGQGSYNEQF
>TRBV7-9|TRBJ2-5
ASSAHGGLETQY
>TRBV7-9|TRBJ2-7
SSSPTGYEQY
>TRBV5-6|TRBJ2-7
ASSVLAGYEQY
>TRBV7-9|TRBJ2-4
ASSLGDSGLAKNIQY
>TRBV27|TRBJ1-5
ASSLVEALGNQPQH
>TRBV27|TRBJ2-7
ASSLGTVNEQY
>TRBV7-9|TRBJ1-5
SSSLEGWGRDQPQH
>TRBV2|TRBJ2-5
ASSDRLGALGETQY
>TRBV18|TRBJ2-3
ASSPLPLAGVPTDTQY
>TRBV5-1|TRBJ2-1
ASGGEGWNEQF
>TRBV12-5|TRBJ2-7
ASGMGQGEQY
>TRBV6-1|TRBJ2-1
ASSEGGQGRNEQF
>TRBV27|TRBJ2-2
ASSPLTGVAGELF
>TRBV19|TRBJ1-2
ASRRDRGNIYGYT
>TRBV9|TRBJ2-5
ASSVRGTGLDVY
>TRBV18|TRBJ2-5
ASSPVAGATQETQY
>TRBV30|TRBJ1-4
AWSVQGGFKGKLF
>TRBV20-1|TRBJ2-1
SARLDPTLF
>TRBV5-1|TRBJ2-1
ASSLASGSYNEQF
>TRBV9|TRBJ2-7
ASSVRGARDEQY
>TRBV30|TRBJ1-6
AWSVQDNSPLH
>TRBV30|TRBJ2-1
AWSGGVGYNEQF
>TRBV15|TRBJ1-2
ATSRRTTGDGYT
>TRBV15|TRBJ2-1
ATSREAGGAYNEQF
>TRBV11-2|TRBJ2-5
ASSISEGGTQY
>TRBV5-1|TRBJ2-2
ASSPEQGVPNTGELF
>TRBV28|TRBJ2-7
AKPGTSYEQY
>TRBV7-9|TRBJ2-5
ASSLPLGGRAKTQY
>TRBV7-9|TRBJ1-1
ASSLGGAEAF
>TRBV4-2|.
ASSLGLHSYEQY
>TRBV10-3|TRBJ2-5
AIMGTSLETQY
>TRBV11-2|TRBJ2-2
ASSLVGGSTGELF
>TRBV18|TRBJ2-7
ASSPPNNRGSYEQY
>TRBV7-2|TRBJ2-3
ASSPRSGSGTDTQY
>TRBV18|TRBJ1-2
ASSPGGQLNYGYT
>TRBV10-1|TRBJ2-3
APRLAGGFWDTDTQY
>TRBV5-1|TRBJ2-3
ASRSDRTALADTQY